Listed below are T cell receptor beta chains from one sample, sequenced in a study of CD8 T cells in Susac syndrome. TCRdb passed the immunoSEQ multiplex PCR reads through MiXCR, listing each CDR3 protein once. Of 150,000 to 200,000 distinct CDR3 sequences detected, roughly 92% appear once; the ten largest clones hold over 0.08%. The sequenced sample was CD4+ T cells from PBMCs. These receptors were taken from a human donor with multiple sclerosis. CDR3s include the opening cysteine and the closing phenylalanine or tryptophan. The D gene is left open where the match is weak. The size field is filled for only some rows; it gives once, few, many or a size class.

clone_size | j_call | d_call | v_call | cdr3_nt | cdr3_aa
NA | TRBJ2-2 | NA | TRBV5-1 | TGCGCCAGCAGATCCAGGACGACCGACTCCGGGGAGCTGTTTTTT | CASRSRTTDSGELFF
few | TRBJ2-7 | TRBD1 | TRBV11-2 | TGTGCCAGCATCCCGCGACAGGGCATTGCGAACGAGCAGTACTTC | CASIPRQGIANEQYF
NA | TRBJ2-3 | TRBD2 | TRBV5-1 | TGCGCCAGCAGCTTGTCCAGCGGGAGCCGAGTTAGCACAGATACGCAGTATTTT | CASSLSSGSRVSTDTQYF
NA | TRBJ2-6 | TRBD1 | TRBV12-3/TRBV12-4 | TGTGCCAGCAGTTCCGACAGGGGGGGTCGCTCTGGGGCCAACGTCCTGACTTTC | CASSSDRGGRSGANVLTF
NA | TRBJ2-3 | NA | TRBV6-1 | TGTGCCAGCAGTGAACGGGTTAGCGGTCGCACAGATACGCAGTATTTT | CASSERVSGRTDTQYF
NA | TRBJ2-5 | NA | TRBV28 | TGTGCCAGCAGCCTGGGGGGGCACGGGACCCAGTACTTC | CASSLGGHGTQYF
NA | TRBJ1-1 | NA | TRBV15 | TGTGCCACCAGCAGAGTACAGGGATTAGGGACTGAAGCTTTCTTT | CATSRVQGLGTEAFF
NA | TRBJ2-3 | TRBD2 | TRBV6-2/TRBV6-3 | TGTGCCAGCAGTTACAAAGCGGGAGACACAGATACGCAGTATTTT | CASSYKAGDTDTQYF
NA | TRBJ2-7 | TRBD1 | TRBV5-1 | TGCGCCAGCAGCTCGGGACAGAGCTCCTACGAGCAGTACTTC | CASSSGQSSYEQYF
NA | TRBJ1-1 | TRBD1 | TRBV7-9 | TGTGCCAGCAGCTCCCTTCCGGGACAGGGGACTGAAGCTTTCTTT | CASSSLPGQGTEAFF
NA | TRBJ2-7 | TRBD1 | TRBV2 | TGTGCCAGCAGAAGCCAGGGGGTAAACTACGAGCAGTACTTC | CASRSQGVNYEQYF
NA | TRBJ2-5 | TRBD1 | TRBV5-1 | TGCGCCAGCACTGTGGAGCCAGGGGGCGCTTTTTGGCGACCTCAAGAGACCCAGTACTTC | CASTVEPGGAFWRPQETQYF
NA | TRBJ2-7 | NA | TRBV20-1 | TGCAGTGCTAGACGGCCGGGGAGCTCCTACGAGCAGTACTTC | CSARRPGSSYEQYF
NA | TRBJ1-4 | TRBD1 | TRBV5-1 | TGCGCCAGCAGCTCAATTACAGGGGGAGAAAAACTGTTTTTT | CASSSITGGEKLFF
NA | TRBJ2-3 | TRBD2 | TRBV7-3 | TGTGCCAGCGGAAGCGGGGGGGCTGATACGCAGTATTTT | CASGSGGADTQYF
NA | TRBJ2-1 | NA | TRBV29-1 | TGCAGCGTTCTCTACAATGAGCAGTTCTTC | CSVLYNEQFF
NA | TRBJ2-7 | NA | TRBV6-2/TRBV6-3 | TGTGCCAGCAGTTACCGGACTGTTTCTCACGAGCAGTACTTC | CASSYRTVSHEQYF
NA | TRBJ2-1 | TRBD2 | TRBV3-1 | TGTGCCAGCAGCCCGGGACTAGCGGGGCTTTGGATGGATGAGCAGTTCTTC | CASSPGLAGLWMDEQFF
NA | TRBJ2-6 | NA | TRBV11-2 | TGTGCCAGCAGTCGACAGGGGGCCAACGTCCTGACTTTC | CASSRQGANVLTF
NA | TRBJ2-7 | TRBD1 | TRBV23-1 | TGCGCCAGCAGTCAATCGGACAGGAACTACGAGCAGTACTTC | CASSQSDRNYEQYF
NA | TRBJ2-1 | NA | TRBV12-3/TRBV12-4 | TGTGCCAGCAGTTTGACGGCTAAGGAGTTCTTC | CASSLTAKEFF
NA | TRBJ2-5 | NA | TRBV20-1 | TGCAGTGCCCTTGGTCTGGGGAACCAAGAGACCCAGTACTTC | CSALGLGNQETQYF
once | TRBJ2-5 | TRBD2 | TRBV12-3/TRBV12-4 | TGTGCCAGCAGTTTGGGACTAGCGGATGGGGAGACCCAGTACTTC | CASSLGLADGETQYF
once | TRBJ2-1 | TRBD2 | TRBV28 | TGTGCCAGCAGGCCAAGGACTAGCGGGAATCGTGAGCAGTTCTTC | CASRPRTSGNREQFF
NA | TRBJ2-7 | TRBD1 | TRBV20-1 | TGCAGTGTCTTACGGGCAGGGGGCAACGAGCAGTACTTC | CSVLRAGGNEQYF
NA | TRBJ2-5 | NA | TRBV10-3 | TGTGCCATCAAGGAGACAGACCAAGAGACCCAGTACTTC | CAIKETDQETQYF
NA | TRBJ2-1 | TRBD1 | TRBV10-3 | TGTGCCATCAGTGAGAGGGGACAGCTCAATGAGCAGTTCTTC | CAISERGQLNEQFF
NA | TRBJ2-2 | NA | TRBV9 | TGTGCCAGCAGCACCCCGGGACCTAGGGCGGGGGAGCTGTTTTTT | CASSTPGPRAGELFF
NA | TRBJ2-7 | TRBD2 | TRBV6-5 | TGTGCCAGCAGTTCCTTGACTAGCGGGGTCTCCTACGAGCAGTACTTC | CASSSLTSGVSYEQYF
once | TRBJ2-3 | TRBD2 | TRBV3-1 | TGTGCCAGCAGCTCGAAGACTAGCGGGAGCCCAGATACGCAGTATTTT | CASSSKTSGSPDTQYF
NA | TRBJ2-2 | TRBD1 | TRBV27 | TGTGCCAGCAGTCCTCGGGACAGGGTAGCCCTCTCGAACACCGGGGAGCTGTTTTTT | CASSPRDRVALSNTGELFF
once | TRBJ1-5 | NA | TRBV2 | TGTGCCAGCTACCCCGAGGTCGGTCAGCCCCAGCATTTT | CASYPEVGQPQHF
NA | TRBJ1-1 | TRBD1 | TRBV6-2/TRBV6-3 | TGTGCCAGCAGTTATTTCAGGGGACAGGGAGGCTTGAACACTGAAGCTTTCTTT | CASSYFRGQGGLNTEAFF
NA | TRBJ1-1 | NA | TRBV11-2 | TGTGCCAGCAGCGGGCAGGGGCAGGGCACTGAAGCTTTCTTT | CASSGQGQGTEAFF
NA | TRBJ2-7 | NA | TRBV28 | TGTGCCAGCACCCAAACCCTAGGCAGGTCCTACGAGCAGTACTTC | CASTQTLGRSYEQYF
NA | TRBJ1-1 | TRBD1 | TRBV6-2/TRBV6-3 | TGTGCCAGCAGTTACCAAGGACAGGGCATTGCTGAAGCTTTCTTT | CASSYQGQGIAEAFF
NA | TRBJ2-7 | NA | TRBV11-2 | TGTGCCAGCAGCTTAGACGTCATCTCCTACGAGCAGTACTTC | CASSLDVISYEQYF
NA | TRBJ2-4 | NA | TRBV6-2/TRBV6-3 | TGTGCCAGCACCAAGGGGAACACGAAAAACATTCAGTACTTC | CASTKGNTKNIQYF